Listed below are T cell receptor beta chains from one sample, sequenced in a study of blood T cell repertoires in COVID-19. Sequenced by immunoSEQ multiplex PCR; TCRdb stores in-frame clones only, minus some. Among 250,000 to 300,000 clones listed, approximately 90% were seen once. Sequences were obtained from PBMCs or T cells enriched from blood (not recorded which). These TCRs come from a man younger than 35 who had recovered from COVID-19. Both conserved end residues are part of each CDR3. D genes are given only for firm matches. The listing skips clone size in some rows; elsewhere it reads once, few, many or a size class.

D	size	V	J	CDR3
.	.	TRBV7-9	TRBJ1-2	CASSSRNGHLNSGYTF
TRBD1	.	TRBV30	TRBJ2-5	CAWSVFPRTGGETQYF
.	.	TRBV12-3/TRBV12-4	TRBJ2-1	CASSLGLLQFF
.	.	TRBV28	TRBJ2-7	CASSLWQGSGYEQYF
TRBD1	.	TRBV5-4	TRBJ2-1	CASSWDSSNEQFF
.	.	TRBV7-2	TRBJ1-4	CASSPYSQGLFYEKLFF
.	.	TRBV4-1	TRBJ1-6	CASSQDKREGNSPLHF
TRBD2	.	TRBV30	TRBJ2-3	CAWSGFQTSGSTDTQYF
.	once	TRBV11-2	TRBJ1-5	CASSFDINQPQHF
.	once	TRBV30	TRBJ1-1	CAWSIGQSMNTEAFF
.	.	TRBV30	TRBJ1-1	CAWSPTPNTEAFF
.	.	TRBV7-2	TRBJ2-7	CASTMILSSYEQYF
.	.	TRBV3-1/TRBV3-2	TRBJ2-2	CASSRDTGELFF
TRBD1	.	TRBV7-8	TRBJ2-3	CASSLGTGGLDTQYF
TRBD2	few	TRBV7-8	TRBJ2-1	CASSLASGRSSYNEQFF
.	.	TRBV28	TRBJ2-2	CASRGGGRELFF
.	few	TRBV7-9	TRBJ2-7	CASSQLTSLQYF
TRBD1	.	TRBV24-1	TRBJ2-2	CATGRGQGDTGELFF
TRBD2	.	TRBV27	TRBJ2-3	CASSPGLAETDTQYF
TRBD2	once	TRBV5-4	TRBJ2-5	CASSQRDLKETQYF
TRBD2	.	TRBV24-1	TRBJ2-1	CATSEPGLAGVEEQFF
.	.	TRBV5-1	TRBJ2-7	CASSLFTDTYEQYF
.	.	TRBV7-9	TRBJ2-2	CASSFTAGTGELFF
.	.	TRBV19	TRBJ1-4	CASSPQWGGNNEKLFF
TRBD2	few	TRBV5-1	TRBJ2-1	CASSPRTSGRGRPGNEQFF
TRBD1	once	TRBV11-1	TRBJ1-1	CASSRTGVNTEAFF
TRBD2	.	TRBV29-1	TRBJ2-1	CSVVPSGSYNEQFF
.	.	TRBV5-1	TRBJ2-3	CASSTRGPDTQYF
.	.	TRBV11-2	TRBJ1-3	CASTDPVVGGEAGNTIYF
TRBD1	.	TRBV2	TRBJ1-1	CASSAGFAGQGRTEAFF
TRBD2	.	TRBV3-1/TRBV3-2	TRBJ2-5	CASSHGLAETQYF
TRBD2	.	TRBV11-3	TRBJ2-3	CASSLETSGGTDTQYF
.	.	TRBV6-5	TRBJ1-1	CAVRVGTEAFF
.	.	TRBV14	TRBJ1-1	CASSQLGGAGAEAFF
.	.	TRBV11-3	TRBJ2-5	CASSPPGETQYF
TRBD2	few	TRBV11-2	TRBJ2-5	CASSRRTRIETQYF
TRBD1	.	TRBV5-5	TRBJ1-4	CASGSGQGYEKLFF
.	.	TRBV7-3	TRBJ2-6	CASAGQFSGANVLTF
TRBD1	.	TRBV5-5	TRBJ2-7	CASSRPGTGVGQYF
.	.	TRBV5-6	TRBJ2-7	CASSLLYGGFHEQYF
.	.	TRBV6-1	TRBJ1-1	CASSEAGRWNTEAFF